The clone carrying this T cell receptor (beta chain) has just one count. The germline V gene encodes CDR1 MNHEY and CDR2 SMNVEV (reference sequence). The V gene lost 2 bases and the J gene lost 6 bases, with 13 bases spanning the gap. This CDR3 contains 14 residues. Authors' data handling: Estimation of nucleated cell counts was performed using reference gene primer amplification. Sequencing used immunoSEQ multiplex PCR; TCRdb keeps in-frame clones, though not all of them. V and J calls and clone size are given by that table; D and trimming were obtained from the DNA. The sample includes 200,000 to 250,000 clones, about 94% seen only once; the top ten take 0.82%. This entry belongs to a study of blood T cell repertoires in COVID-19. Study as a whole: Samples representing acute and convalescent COVID-19 were sourced from the United States, Italy and Spain. T cells, B-cell-depleted T cells, or PBMCs provided the cDNA or gDNA that served as material.

The sequence came from a man aged 55 to 69 with COVID-19, enrolled during active disease. Sequencing was done on a sample of peripheral blood. J is TRBJ1-2 and V is TRBV27; tentatively, D is TRBD1 (5 bases). CDR3 sequence: CASSLGGLSNGYTF. CDR3 nucleotide sequence: TGTGCCAGCAGTTTAGGGGGGTTGTCCAATGGCTACACCTTC.